These 15 T cell receptor beta chains were sequenced from one sample in a study of T cell responses to AZD1222 COVID-19 vaccine. The method was immunoSEQ multiplex PCR; TCRdb's version includes in-frame clones alone and lacks a portion of them. The sample has some 79,000 clones, 60% to 85% seen once. Material: peripheral blood, obtained 28 days after the second AZD1222 dose. These receptors all come from an adult who received the AZD1222 COVID-19 vaccine.

This clone came up a few times. DNA of the CDR3: TGTGCCAGCAGCTTAGCCGGCAGGGCCTACGAGCAGTACTTC. This translates into CASSLAGRAYEQYF. The chain employs TRBV7-9 and TRBJ2-7, with D possibly matching TRBD1 (5 bases). This CDR3 spans 14 amino acids. Trimming pared 0 bases from V and 2 bases from J, leaving 8 bases between. The germline CDR1 and CDR2 sequences are SEHNR and FQNEAQ (reference sequence).

The chain uses TRBV7-6 and TRBJ2-5, with a tentative D call TRBD1 (5 bases). The J call is uncertain, as TRBJ2-7 better fits the DNA end. The CDR3 extends over 14 amino acids. Germline V CDR1 and CDR2: SGHVS, FNYEAQ. Here the CDR3 reads CASTPAVQAHEQYF. CDR3 DNA sequence: TGTGCCAGCACCCCGGCCGTACAGGCCCACGAGCAGTACTTC.

V and J are TRBV5-1 and TRBJ1-4; 7 bases line up with TRBD1. From germline, CDR1 is SGHRS and CDR2 YFSETQ. With V trimmed by 4 bases and J by 1 base, 4 bases remained unmatched. This CDR3 is 15 amino acids long. The CDR3 here is CASSPRQGTNEKLFF. The CDR3 DNA reads TGCGCCAGCAGCCCCCGACAGGGAACTAATGAAAAACTGTTTTTT.

In this sample, this clone turned up a few times. The V call is TRBV18, the J call TRBJ2-1; 7 positions agree with TRBD1. Trimming at V came to 8 bases and at J to 6 bases, leaving 13 bases not matched to a gene. The CDR3 loop spans 15 amino acids. Germline assignment: CDR1 KGHSH and CDR2 LQKENI. The CDR3 here is CASAGSDRASNEQFF. The CDR3 DNA is TGTGCCAGCGCGGGTTCTGACAGGGCTAGCAATGAGCAGTTCTTC. Combining the CDR3 with reference TRBV18 and TRBJ2-1 gives the whole variable domain NAGVMQNPRHLVRRRGQEARLRCSPMKGHSHVYWYRQLPEEGLKFMVYLQKENIIDESGMPKERFSAEFPKEGPSILRIQQVVRGDSAAYFCASAGSDRASNEQFFGPGTRLTVL.

V is TRBV7-9 and J is TRBJ2-5; D is possibly TRBD2 (7 bases). CDR3 size: 16 residues. The germline V and J ends were trimmed by 5 bases and 6 bases, with 22 bases remaining between them. Germline lookup yields CDR1 SEHNR and CDR2 FQNEAQ (reference sequence). The CDR3 region is CASSTRGGGGSKTQYF. CDR3 bases: TGTGCCAGCAGCACCCGAGGAGGGGGAGGGTCGAAGACCCAGTACTTC.

The rearrangement uses TRBV5-5 and TRBJ2-7; the match to TRBD1 covers 7 bases. The V and J ends lost 3 bases and 6 bases, in that order; junction bases with no gene match: 3. Germline lookup yields CDR1 SGHKS and CDR2 YYEKEE (reference sequence). The CDR3 has 12 amino acids. The CDR3 sequence: CASSWTGREQYF. CDR3 sequence (DNA): TGTGCCAGCAGCTGGACAGGCCGCGAGCAGTACTTC. Full variable domain (outside the CDR3, taken from reference TRBV5-5 and TRBJ2-7): DAGVTQSPTHLIKTRGQQVTLRCSPISGHKSVSWYQQVLGQGPQFIFQYYEKEERGRGNFPDRFSARQFPNYSSELNVNALLLGDSALYLCASSWTGREQYFGPGTRLTVT.

A few counts support this clone. The chain joins TRBV7-3 to TRBJ2-1, with TRBD2 matching 9 bases. CDR1 and CDR2 (germline): SGHTA, FQGTGA. Trimming cost V 3 bases and J 10 bases; bases outside gene matches: 7. There are 14 residues in the CDR3. Here the CDR3 DNA reads TGTGCCAGCAGCTTGACTAGCGGCTCGGCGGAGCAGTTCTTC. This codes for CASSLTSGSAEQFF.

The V and J genes are TRBV24-1 and TRBJ2-1; TRBD1 might be the D (7 bases). V was trimmed by 4 bases and J by 0 bases, leaving 18 bases between them. The CDR3 extends over 18 amino acids. The V gene's germline CDR1 is KGHDR and CDR2 SFDVKD. The chain's CDR3 is CATSDRDRGRISYNEQFF. The CDR3 DNA reads as TGTGCCACCAGTGACAGGGACAGAGGGAGGATCTCCTACAATGAGCAGTTCTTC.

V and J are TRBV6-6 and TRBJ2-3; TRBD2 might be the D (6 bases). Germline V CDR1 and CDR2: MNHNY, SVGAGI (reference sequence). This CDR3 has 15 residues. V was pared by 5 bases and J by 0 bases, with 12 bases between. CDR3 region: CASSGTGVSTDTQYF. The CDR3 coding sequence is TGTGCCAGCAGTGGAACGGGAGTCAGCACAGATACGCAGTATTTT.

V and J are TRBV3-1 (or the pseudogene TRBV3-2) and TRBJ2-2, with TRBD1 matching over 8 bases. J lost 4 bases, V lost 4 bases, and 8 bases had no gene match. CDR3 length: 16 amino acids. The germline V gene encodes CDR1 LGHDT and CDR2 YNNKEL (reference sequence). CDR3 loop: CASSPHQGAGTGELFF. The CDR3 DNA is TGTGCCAGCAGCCCCCACCAGGGGGCGGGCACCGGGGAGCTGTTTTTT.

The chain employs TRBV27 and TRBJ2-7; the match to TRBD2 covers 10 bases. CDR1 is MNHEY, CDR2 SMNVEV, per germline (reference sequence). With 6 bases clipped from V and 5 bases from J, the junction kept 10 bases outside the gene matches. The CDR3 sequence is 15 residues long. CDR3: CASSLAGAPTNEQYF. CDR3 nucleotide sequence: TGTGCCAGCAGCCTAGCGGGGGCGCCCACGAACGAGCAGTACTTC.

V gene TRBV29-1 combines with J gene TRBJ1-1; the D is unclear. Germline assignment: CDR1 SQVTM and CDR2 ANQGSEA. There are 10 residues in the CDR3. V lost 7 bases and J 3 bases, leaving 6 bases between the germline ends. The CDR3 is CSAHYTEAFF. The CDR3 region has the DNA TGCAGCGCACATTACACTGAAGCTTTCTTT. Full variable domain (missing parts from reference TRBV29-1 and TRBJ1-1): SAVISQKPSRDICQRGTSLTIQCQVDSQVTMMFWYRQQPGQSLTLIATANQGSEATYESGFVIDKFPISRPNLTFSTLTVSNMSPEDSSIYLCSAHYTEAFFGQGTRLTVV.

V gene TRBV7-6 combines with J gene TRBJ2-1, with TRBD2 matching over 10 bases. This CDR3 region has 15 residues. Germline CDR1 and CDR2: SGHVS and FNYEAQ. V lost 2 bases and J lost 6; bases outside the gene matches: 4. CDR3 loop: CASSLIGTSANEQFF. The CDR3 coding sequence is TGTGCCAGCAGCTTAATCGGGACTAGCGCCAATGAGCAGTTCTTC.

A single count supports this clone. The chain recombines TRBV18 with TRBJ2-7, with D possibly TRBD1 on 6 matching bases. Trimming removed 6 bases at V and 1 base at J, with 10 bases between. The CDR3 has 13 amino acids. Germline assignment: CDR1 KGHSH and CDR2 LQKENI. This CDR3 is CASSSGTSYEQYF. The CDR3 DNA is TGTGCCAGCTCCTCCGGGACATCCTACGAGCAGTACTTC. Combining the CDR3 with reference TRBV18 and TRBJ2-7 gives the whole variable domain NAGVMQNPRHLVRRRGQEARLRCSPMKGHSHVYWYRQLPEEGLKFMVYLQKENIIDESGMPKERFSAEFPKEGPSILRIQQVVRGDSAAYFCASSSGTSYEQYFGPGTRLTVT.

The V gene is TRBV28, the J gene TRBJ2-7; the match to TRBD1 covers 8 bases. Germline V gene lookup returns CDR1 MDHEN and CDR2 SYDVKM. The CDR3 consists of 14 residues. V gave up 5 bases and J gave up 5 bases; unmatched junction bases: 8. Written as DNA, the CDR3 is TGTGCCAGCAGTCCTCCGGGACAGGCCCACGAGCAGTACTTC. Protein product: CASSPPGQAHEQYF.